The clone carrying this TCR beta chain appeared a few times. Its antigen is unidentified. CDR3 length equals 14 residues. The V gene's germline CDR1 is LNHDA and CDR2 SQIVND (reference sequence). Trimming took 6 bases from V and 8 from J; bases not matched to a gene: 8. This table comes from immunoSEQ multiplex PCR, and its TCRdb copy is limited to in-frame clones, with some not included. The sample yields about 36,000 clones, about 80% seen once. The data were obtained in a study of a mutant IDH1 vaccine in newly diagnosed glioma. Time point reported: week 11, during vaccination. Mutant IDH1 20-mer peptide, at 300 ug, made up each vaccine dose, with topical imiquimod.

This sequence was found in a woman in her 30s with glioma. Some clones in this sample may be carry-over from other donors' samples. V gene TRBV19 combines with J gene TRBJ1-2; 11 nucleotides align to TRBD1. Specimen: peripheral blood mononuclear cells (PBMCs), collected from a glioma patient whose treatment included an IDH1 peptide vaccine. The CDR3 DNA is TGTGCCAGTAGCCTTGGACAGGGGGCGTTCGGCTACACCTTC. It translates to CASSLGQGAFGYTF.